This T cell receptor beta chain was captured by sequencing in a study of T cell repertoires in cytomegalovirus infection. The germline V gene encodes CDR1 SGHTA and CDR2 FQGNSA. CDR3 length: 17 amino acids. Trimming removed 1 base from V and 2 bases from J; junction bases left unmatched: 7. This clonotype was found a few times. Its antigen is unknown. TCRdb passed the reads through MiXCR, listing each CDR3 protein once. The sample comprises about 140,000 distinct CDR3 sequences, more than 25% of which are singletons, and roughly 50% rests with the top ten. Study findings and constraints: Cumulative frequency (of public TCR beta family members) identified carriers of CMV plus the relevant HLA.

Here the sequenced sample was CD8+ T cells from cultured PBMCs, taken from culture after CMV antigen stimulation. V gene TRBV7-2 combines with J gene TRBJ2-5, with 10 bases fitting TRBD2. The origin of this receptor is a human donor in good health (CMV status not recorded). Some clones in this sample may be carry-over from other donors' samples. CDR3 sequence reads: CASSLVGLAVPQETQYF. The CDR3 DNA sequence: TGTGCCAGCAGCTTAGTAGGACTAGCGGTTCCTCAAGAGACCCAGTACTTC.